What follows is one T cell receptor (beta chain) and its context. The target of this receptor is not known. No much larger clonotype is one base removed from it; base qualities were not supplied. V was cut back by 0 bases and J by 6 bases, leaving a gap of 17 bases between them. The germline V gene specifies MNHEY as CDR1 and SVGAGI as CDR2. The CDR3 runs 16 amino acids, cysteine and phenylalanine included. The sequence is cut down to CDR3 DNA, 48 bases in frame from base 1. The entry originates in a study of cytomegalovirus exposure and HLA in healthy donors (dated by TCRdb to about 2017). Regarding the complete study: An earlier analysis of around 600 of the donors reported approximately 290 Gb of sequence data and approximately 110 million unique TCR beta sequences from about 200 million T cells. An early release covering more than 500 HLA-typed donors comprised about 320 gigabases of sequencing data and around 86 million unique TCR sequences. Of the approximately 400 genotyped donors, 65% to 90% were placed in the genetic ancestry cluster associated with self-reported Caucasian donors. The study aimed to test whether signatures of past pathogen exposure could be identified by cataloging public T cell receptors. The T cell repertoires of 670 or so subjects were profiled by immunosequencing and related to cytomegalovirus serostatus. Besides the first cohort of more than 650 subjects, a separate validation cohort made up of over 95 different subjects was used. High-throughput TCR immunosequencing, statistical association of individual TCRs with disease status, and machine learning were combined to predict cytomegalovirus infection status. To study patterns of TCR occurrence, a later analysis re-analyzed previously published TCR beta repertoires from 500 to 850 donors and added high-resolution HLA genotyping. Rather than drawing on any new phenotypic data, the later analysis identified candidate immune exposures from TCR beta sequences and the way those sequences occurred across donors. An earlier analysis of fewer than 750 of the donors used high-throughput TCR beta sequencing to judge whether each TCR beta V gene segment behaved as functional or pseudogenic. Alongside the repertoire data, information on donor age, sex, ethnicity and CMV serostatus was compiled. A later genetic analysis took genome-wide SNP genotypes for 398 of the 666 donors and used that subset as a discovery cohort. Every discovery cohort repertoire had been produced on one sequencing platform. Both class I and class II loci were covered by HLA typing, at four-digit resolution. Typing coverage differed by locus: A, B, C, DRB1 and DQB1 were typed in about 620-640 donors, DQA1 in 522, DPA1 in some 610, and DPB1 in 472. Because of strong linkage in the cohort, roughly five DR-DQ haplotypes were treated as single units for association and clustering. Among about 360 genotyped donors of the cohort, an average of 235,054 unique TCR beta nucleotide sequences were sequenced per donor, around 20% of them non-productive. On the study overall, not on this receptor specifically: An earlier analysis of several hundred of the donors showed that most TCR beta V segments appeared in productive rearrangements either about 90% or about 30% of the time, which broadly matched IMGT annotations. Compared with equally common non-associated chains, HLA-associated TCR beta chains in a later analysis were more clonally expanded and had lower generation probabilities. In this cohort, only TCR beta chains were sequenced, and detectable features were limited by the absence of alpha or paired-chain data. It was suggested by the authors that the approach could potentially be generalized to other disease states and immunological phenotypes. Sequencing depth was assumed to be roughly uniform across donors in the presence/absence analyses, though that assumption may not hold. In both the original and validation cohorts, the classifier was reported to diagnose cytomegalovirus status with high specificity and sensitivity. The earlier analysis of approximately 590 of the donors excluded seventeen rarely observed V segments, including chromosome 9 orphons, because counts were too low. A later analysis associated 16,951 TCR beta sequences with specific HLA alleles at a false discovery rate of 0.05. CMV serostatus was the only immune exposure information available for the cohort. A further reported finding was that TCR beta sequences accurately predicted the HLA-A and HLA-B alleles for most subjects in the first cohort. A cluster of highly shared sequence variants was judged likely to be a technical artifact of the sequencing pipeline. Most TCR sequences were seen in very few donors, while some public TCRs were found in many individuals. When HLA alleles, especially DR and DQ, strongly co-occurred, attributing TCR associations to individual alleles was difficult. Three of the identified cytomegalovirus-associated TCR beta chains were confirmed in vitro to be specific for cytomegalovirus antigens. Compared with the roughly 710-donor mean, donors in an Asian-associated ancestry cluster had fewer N-insertions in productive TCRs, according to a later genetic analysis. Because HLA typing was missing for some donors at each locus, association tests included only the typed subset. The study gave a list of some 150 TCR beta chains associated with cytomegalovirus. Linkage disequilibrium might explain the correlated functional status among segregating V segments, but an unknown experimental factor could not be ruled out. Most CMV-associated TCR beta chains appeared to be HLA-restricted in a later analysis, and the HLA associations seemed to be driven largely by CMV exposure. In a later analysis, several top co-occurrence clusters were reported to appear linked to parvovirus B19, influenza, CMV and Epstein-Barr virus. Some IMGT-functional V segments, including TRBV6-2 and TRBV6-3, could not be told apart with the 87-base-pair reads, so those segments were excluded. In a later genetic analysis, a missense DCLRE1C variant was associated with V-gene and J-gene trimming of TCR beta chains, and the association was replicated in an independent cohort. In a later analysis, the rate of TCR association differed among HLA loci, with DRB1 alleles having the most associated TCRs and HLA-C alleles having the fewest.

The cohort comprised more than 550 healthy bone marrow donors. All cohort members were sampled while nominally healthy, although unrecorded immune exposures were likely present. The donor tested CMV seropositive and was one of the 289 seropositive cohort members. Each donor provided a peripheral blood sample, and peripheral blood mononuclear cells were used for TCR beta sequencing. Genomic DNA extraction from the blood cell samples was performed with the Qiagen DNeasy Blood Extraction Kit. Library preparation employed the immunoSEQ multiplex PCR assay. For the multiplex PCR, a mixture combining 60 forward primers for TCR Vbeta segments and 13 reverse primers for TCR Jbeta segments was used. A multiplex PCR assay on genomic DNA amplified the CDR3 region of rearranged TCR beta genes. Amplified TCR beta libraries were sequenced as 87-base-pair reads on the Illumina HiSeq System. The paper's data handling went like this. A later analysis tallied roughly 76 million unique TCR beta chains across the 660 or so repertoires, and around 10 million of those chains were shared by two or more donors. Raw reads were error-corrected and collapsed into unique sequences by a nearest-neighbor algorithm in which closely related sequences were merged to remove PCR and sequencing errors. CDR3 sequences were aligned to IMGT reference sequences to assign V, D and J gene segments. For a sequence to be retained, a match of at least six nucleotides to both a V gene segment and a J gene segment was required. A rearrangement was called productive if the CDR3 had no stop codons and remained in frame with V and J, and every other rearrangement was called non-productive. CDR3 was defined by IMGT convention, running from the second conserved V-encoded cysteine to the conserved J-encoded phenylalanine. The earlier analysis of fewer than 700 of the donors excluded sequences that lacked an unambiguous match to a single V gene segment. An earlier analysis of 587 of the donors called V segments functional above 56.7% productive rearrangements and segregating when the between-donor standard deviation exceeded 5%. A statistical classification framework was developed to diagnose cytomegalovirus status using the catalog of TCR beta chain sequences. V and J gene assignment, in a later analysis, came from comparing TCR nucleotide sequences with IMGT/GENE-DB human TR gene sequences. A later analysis assigned CDR3 sequences and most-parsimonious VDJ recombination scenarios with the TCRdist pipeline. In a later analysis, every TCR beta chain was defined by the combination of its CDR3 amino acid sequence and its V-gene family, and reads without a unique V-gene family were dropped. In a later analysis, 450 to 600 highly shared, low-generation-probability nucleotide sequences were removed to address suspected cross-contamination and a sequencing artifact. In a later analysis, a clonal expansion index was calculated for each public chain from normalized within-repertoire ranks of inferred template counts. A later analysis computed generation probabilities with a VDJ recombination model fitted to out-of-frame rearrangements, and checked the results against IGoR. In a later analysis, hypergeometric tests were used to score TCR-TCR, TCR-HLA and TCR-CMV co-occurrence, with a repertoire-size bias correction applied to TCR pairs. A later analysis estimated false discovery rates by permuting HLA or CMV assignments 20 times. A later analysis grouped co-occurring TCRs with DBSCAN, adding TCRdist sequence similarity when clustering within HLA-allele-positive subsets. Co-occurrence clustering excluded repertoires with fewer than 30,000 or more than 120,000 public chains, plus five with anomalous nucleotide sharing. The table comes from immuneACCESS by way of TCRdb, which keeps in-frame sequences with V and J called. Part of the clones is missing from these tables; in studies checked, under half for an unresolved V gene and the rest for unknown reasons. The DNA gave D and trimming, while V, J and clone size come from that table. Across this sample there are 74,000 or so clones, with 79% seen only once. Roughly 22% of the sample belongs to the ten largest clones.

The rearranged segments are TRBV6-5 and TRBJ1-1, and the D gene may be TRBD1, 6 bases matching. The sample consisted of PBMCs. The clonotype was recovered from a woman in her 40s in good health and CMV-seropositive. Here is the DNA: TGTGCCAGCAGTTACTCAGTTGGAGTTGGGGGCTCTGAAGCTTTCTTT. It specifies CASSYSVGVGGSEAFF.